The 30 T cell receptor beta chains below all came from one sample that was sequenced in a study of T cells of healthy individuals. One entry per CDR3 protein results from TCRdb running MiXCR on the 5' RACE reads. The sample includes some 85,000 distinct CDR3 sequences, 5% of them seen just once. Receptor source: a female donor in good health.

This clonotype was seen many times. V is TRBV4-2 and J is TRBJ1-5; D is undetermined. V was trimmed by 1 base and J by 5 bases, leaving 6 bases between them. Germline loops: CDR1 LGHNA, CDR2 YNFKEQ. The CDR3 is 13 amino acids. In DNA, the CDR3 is TGTGCCAGCAGCCAAGTGGAACATCAGCCCCAGCATTTT. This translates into CASSQVEHQPQHF.

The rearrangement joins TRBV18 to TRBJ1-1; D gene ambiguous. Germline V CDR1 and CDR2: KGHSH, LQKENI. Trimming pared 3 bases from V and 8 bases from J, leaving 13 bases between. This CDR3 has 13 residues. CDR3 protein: CASSPPTLFEAFF. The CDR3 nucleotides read TGTGCCAGCTCACCTCCAACACTATTCGAAGCTTTCTTT.

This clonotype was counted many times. In DNA, the CDR3 is TGTGCCAGCAGCTTCCAGGGGGGTCCCGGGGAGCTGTTTTTT. Protein sequence: CASSFQGGPGELFF. The chain has TRBV5-4 and TRBJ2-2; D possibly corresponds to TRBD1 (7 bases). The V gene lost 2 bases and the J gene lost 6 bases, with 11 bases spanning the gap. Germline CDR1 reads SGHNT; CDR2 reads YYREEE (reference sequence). The CDR3 is made up of 14 amino acids. Looking up the rest from reference TRBV5-4 and TRBJ2-2 gives the full variable domain: ETGVTQSPTHLIKTRGQQVTLRCSSQSGHNTVSWYQQALGQGPQFIFQYYREEENGRGNFPPRFSGLQFPNYSSELNVNALELDDSALYLCASSFQGGPGELFFGEGSRLTVL.

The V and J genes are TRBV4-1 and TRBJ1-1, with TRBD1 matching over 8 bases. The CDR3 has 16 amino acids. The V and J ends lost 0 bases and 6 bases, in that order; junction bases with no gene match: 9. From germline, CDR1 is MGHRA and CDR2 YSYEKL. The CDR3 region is CASSQDLDRVFAEAFF. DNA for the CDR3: TGCGCCAGCAGCCAAGATCTGGACAGGGTATTCGCTGAAGCTTTCTTT.

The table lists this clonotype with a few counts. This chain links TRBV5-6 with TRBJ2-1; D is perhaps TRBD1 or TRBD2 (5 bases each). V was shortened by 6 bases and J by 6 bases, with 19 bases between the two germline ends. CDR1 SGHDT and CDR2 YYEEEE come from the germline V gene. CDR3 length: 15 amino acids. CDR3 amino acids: CASTTPGTPPNEQFF. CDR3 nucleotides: TGTGCCAGCACCACACCCGGGACCCCCCCCAATGAGCAGTTCTTC.

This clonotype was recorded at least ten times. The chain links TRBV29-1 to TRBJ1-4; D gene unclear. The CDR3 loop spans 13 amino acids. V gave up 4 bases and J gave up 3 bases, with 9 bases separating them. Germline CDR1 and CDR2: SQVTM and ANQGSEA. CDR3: CSVGVGSNEKLFF. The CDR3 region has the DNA TGCAGCGTTGGTGTGGGGTCTAATGAAAAACTGTTTTTT.

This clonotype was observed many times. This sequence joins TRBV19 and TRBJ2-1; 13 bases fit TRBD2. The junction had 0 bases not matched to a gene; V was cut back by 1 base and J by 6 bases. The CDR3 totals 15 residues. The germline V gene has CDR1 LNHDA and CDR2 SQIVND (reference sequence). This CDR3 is CASSIGTSGSNEQFF. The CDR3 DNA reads TGTGCCAGTAGTATAGGGACTAGCGGGAGCAATGAGCAGTTCTTC. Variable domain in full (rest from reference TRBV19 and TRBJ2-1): DGGITQSPKYLFRKEGQNVTLSCEQNLNHDAMYWYRQDPGQGLRLIYYSQIVNDFQKGDIAEGYSVSREKKESFPLTVTSAQKNPTAFYLCASSIGTSGSNEQFFGPGTRLTVL.

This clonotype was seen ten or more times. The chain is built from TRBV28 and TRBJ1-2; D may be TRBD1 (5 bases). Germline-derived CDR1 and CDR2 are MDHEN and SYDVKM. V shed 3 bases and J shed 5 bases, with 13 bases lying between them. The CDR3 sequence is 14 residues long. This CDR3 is CASSLGPPIYGYTF. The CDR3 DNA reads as TGTGCCAGCAGTTTGGGACCGCCAATATATGGCTACACCTTC.

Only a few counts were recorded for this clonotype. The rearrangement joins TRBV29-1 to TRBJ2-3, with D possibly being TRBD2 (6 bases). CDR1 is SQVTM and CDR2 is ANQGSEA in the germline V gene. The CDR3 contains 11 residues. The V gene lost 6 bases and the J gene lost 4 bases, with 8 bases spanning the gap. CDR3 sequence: CSVGLPDTQYF. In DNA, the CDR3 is TGCAGCGTGGGACTCCCAGATACGCAGTATTTT.

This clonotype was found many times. DNA for the CDR3: TGTGCCAGCAGCTTAGGTCTTGGGACCGGGGAGCTGTTTTTT. Its protein is CASSLGLGTGELFF. The rearrangement links TRBV7-2 to TRBJ2-2; no definite D call. The CDR3 consists of 14 residues. Trimming took 1 base from V and 5 from J, leaving 8 bases between them. Per germline, CDR1 SGHTA and CDR2 FQGNSA.

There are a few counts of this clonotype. CDR3: CAWSVVSVNTEAFF. In DNA, the CDR3 is TGTGCCTGGAGTGTAGTTTCGGTGAACACTGAAGCTTTCTTT. V is TRBV30 and J is TRBJ1-1, with D uncertain. Trimming stripped 0 bases from V and 0 bases from J, with 8 bases between. The germline gives CDR1 GTSNPN, CDR2 SVGIG (reference sequence). This CDR3 contains 14 residues. Complete variable domain (other parts from reference TRBV30 and TRBJ1-1): SQTIHQWPATLVQPVGSPLSLECTVEGTSNPNLYWYRQAAGRGLQLLFYSVGIGQISSEVPQNLSASRPQDRQFILSSKKLLLSDSGFYLCAWSVVSVNTEAFFGQGTRLTVV.

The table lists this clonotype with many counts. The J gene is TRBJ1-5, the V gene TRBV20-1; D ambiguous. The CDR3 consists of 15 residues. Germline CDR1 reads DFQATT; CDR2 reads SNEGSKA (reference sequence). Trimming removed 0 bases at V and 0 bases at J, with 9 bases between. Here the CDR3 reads CSARDSVNSNQPQHF. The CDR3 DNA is TGCAGTGCTAGAGACTCCGTGAATAGCAATCAGCCCCAGCATTTT.

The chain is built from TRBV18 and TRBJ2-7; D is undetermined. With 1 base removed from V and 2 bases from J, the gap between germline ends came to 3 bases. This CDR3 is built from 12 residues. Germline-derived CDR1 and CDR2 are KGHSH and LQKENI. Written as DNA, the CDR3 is TGTGCCAGCTCACCACTTCCCTACGAGCAGTACTTC. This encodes CASSPLPYEQYF.

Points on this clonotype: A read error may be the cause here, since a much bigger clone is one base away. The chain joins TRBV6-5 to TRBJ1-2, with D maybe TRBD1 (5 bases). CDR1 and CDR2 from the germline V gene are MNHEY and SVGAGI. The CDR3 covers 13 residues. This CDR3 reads CASSSKGRRGYAF. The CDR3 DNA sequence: TGTGCCAGCAGTTCTAAGGGTAGAAGGGGCTACGCCTTC.

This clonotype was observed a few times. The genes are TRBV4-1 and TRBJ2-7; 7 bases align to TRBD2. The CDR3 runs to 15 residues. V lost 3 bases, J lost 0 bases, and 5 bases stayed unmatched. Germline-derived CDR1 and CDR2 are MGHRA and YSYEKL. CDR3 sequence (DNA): TGCGCCAGCAGCCAGATGGGCGGGAGCTCCTACGAGCAGTACTTC. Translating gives CASSQMGGSSYEQYF.

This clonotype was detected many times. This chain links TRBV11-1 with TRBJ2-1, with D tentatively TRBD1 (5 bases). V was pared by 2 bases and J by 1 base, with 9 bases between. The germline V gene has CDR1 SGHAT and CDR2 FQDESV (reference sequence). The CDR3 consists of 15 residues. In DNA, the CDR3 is TGTGCCAGCAGCTTAATAAGGGGTTCCTACAATGAGCAGTTCTTC. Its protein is CASSLIRGSYNEQFF.

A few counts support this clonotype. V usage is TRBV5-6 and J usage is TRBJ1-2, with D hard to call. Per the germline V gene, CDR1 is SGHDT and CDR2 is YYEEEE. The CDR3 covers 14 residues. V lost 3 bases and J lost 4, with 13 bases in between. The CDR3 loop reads CASSSRDTAYGYTF. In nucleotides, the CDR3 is TGTGCCAGCAGCTCTCGTGACACAGCCTATGGCTACACCTTC.

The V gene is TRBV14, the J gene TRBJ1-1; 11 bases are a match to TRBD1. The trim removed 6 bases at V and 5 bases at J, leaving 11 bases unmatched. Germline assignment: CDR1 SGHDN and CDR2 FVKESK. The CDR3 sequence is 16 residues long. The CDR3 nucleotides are TGTGCCAGCAGTAAACCGGGACAGGGGGAGGAAACTGAAGCTTTCTTT. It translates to CASSKPGQGEETEAFF. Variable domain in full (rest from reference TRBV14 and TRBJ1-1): EAGVTQFPSHSVIEKGQTVTLRCDPISGHDNLYWYRRVMGKEIKFLLHFVKESKQDESGMPNNRFLAERTGGTYSTLKVQPAELEDSGVYFCASSKPGQGEETEAFFGQGTRLTVV.

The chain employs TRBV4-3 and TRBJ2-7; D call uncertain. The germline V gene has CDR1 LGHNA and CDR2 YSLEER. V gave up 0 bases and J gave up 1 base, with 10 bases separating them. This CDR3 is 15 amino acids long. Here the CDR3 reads CASSQDTTVSYEQYF. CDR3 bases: TGCGCCAGCAGCCAAGATACAACAGTATCCTACGAGCAGTACTTC.

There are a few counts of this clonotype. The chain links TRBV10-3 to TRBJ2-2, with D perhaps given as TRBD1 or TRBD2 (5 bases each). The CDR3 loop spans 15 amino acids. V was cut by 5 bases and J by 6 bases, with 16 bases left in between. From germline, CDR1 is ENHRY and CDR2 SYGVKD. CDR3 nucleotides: TGTGCCATCAGTAGGACAACCCACGGGGCCGGGGAGCTGTTTTTT. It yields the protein CAISRTTHGAGELFF.

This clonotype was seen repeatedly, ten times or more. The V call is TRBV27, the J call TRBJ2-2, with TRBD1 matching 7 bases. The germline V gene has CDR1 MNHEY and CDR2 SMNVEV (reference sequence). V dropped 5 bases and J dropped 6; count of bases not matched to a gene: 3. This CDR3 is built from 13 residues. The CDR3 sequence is CASSTTGSGELFF. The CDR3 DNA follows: TGTGCCAGCAGTACGACAGGGTCCGGGGAGCTGTTTTTT.

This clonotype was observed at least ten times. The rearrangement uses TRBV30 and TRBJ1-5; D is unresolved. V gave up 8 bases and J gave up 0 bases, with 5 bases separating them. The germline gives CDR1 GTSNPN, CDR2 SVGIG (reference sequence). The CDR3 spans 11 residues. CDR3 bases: TGTGCCGACGATAGCAATCAGCCCCAGCATTTT. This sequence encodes CADDSNQPQHF. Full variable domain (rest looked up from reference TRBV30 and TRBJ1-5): SQTIHQWPATLVQPVGSPLSLECTVEGTSNPNLYWYRQAAGRGLQLLFYSVGIGQISSEVPQNLSASRPQDRQFILSSKKLLLSDSGFYLCADDSNQPQHFGDGTRLSIL.

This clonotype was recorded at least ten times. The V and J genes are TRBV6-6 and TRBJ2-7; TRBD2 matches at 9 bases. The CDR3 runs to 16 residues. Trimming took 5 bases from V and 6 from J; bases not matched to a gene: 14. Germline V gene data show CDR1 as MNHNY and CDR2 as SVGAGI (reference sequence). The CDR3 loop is CASSPPRREGRSEQYF. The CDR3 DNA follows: TGTGCCAGCAGTCCCCCCCGGCGGGAGGGCCGCTCCGAGCAGTACTTC.

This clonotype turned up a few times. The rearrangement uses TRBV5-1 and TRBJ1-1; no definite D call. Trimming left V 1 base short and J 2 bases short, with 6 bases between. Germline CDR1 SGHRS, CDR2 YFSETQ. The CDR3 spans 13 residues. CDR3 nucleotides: TGCGCCAGCAGCTTGTTCCGAAACACTGAAGCTTTCTTT. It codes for CASSLFRNTEAFF.

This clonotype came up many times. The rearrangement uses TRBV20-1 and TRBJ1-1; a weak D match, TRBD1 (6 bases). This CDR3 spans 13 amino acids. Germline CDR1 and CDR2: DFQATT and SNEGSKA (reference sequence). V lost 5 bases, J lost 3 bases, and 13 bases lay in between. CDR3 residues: CSALRGGHTEAFF. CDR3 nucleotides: TGCAGTGCTCTCCGAGGGGGGCACACTGAAGCTTTCTTT.

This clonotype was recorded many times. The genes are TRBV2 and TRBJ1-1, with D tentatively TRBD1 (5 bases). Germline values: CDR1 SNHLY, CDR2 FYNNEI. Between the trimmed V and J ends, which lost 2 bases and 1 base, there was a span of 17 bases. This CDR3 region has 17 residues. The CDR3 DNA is TGTGCCAGCAGTGAAATCCCGTGGACATACGAGAACACTGAAGCTTTCTTT. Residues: CASSEIPWTYENTEAFF.

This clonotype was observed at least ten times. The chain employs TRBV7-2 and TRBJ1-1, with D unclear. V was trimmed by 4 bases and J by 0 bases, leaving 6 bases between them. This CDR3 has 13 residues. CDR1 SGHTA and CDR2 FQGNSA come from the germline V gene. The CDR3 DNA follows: TGTGCCAGCAGCTCGACCGTGAACACTGAAGCTTTCTTT. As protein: CASSSTVNTEAFF.

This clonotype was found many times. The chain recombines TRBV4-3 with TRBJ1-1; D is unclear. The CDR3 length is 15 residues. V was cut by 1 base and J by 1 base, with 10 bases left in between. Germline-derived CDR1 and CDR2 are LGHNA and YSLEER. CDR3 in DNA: TGCGCCAGCAGCCAAGCCCCGGGTTCGAACACTGAAGCTTTCTTT. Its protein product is CASSQAPGSNTEAFF.

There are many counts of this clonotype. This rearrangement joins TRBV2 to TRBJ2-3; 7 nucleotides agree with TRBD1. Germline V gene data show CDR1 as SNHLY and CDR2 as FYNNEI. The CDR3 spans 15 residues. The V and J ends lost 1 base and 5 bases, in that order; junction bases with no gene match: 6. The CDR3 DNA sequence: TGTGCCAGCAGTGAAGGGACAGGAAGGAGAGATACGCAGTATTTT. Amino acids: CASSEGTGRRDTQYF.

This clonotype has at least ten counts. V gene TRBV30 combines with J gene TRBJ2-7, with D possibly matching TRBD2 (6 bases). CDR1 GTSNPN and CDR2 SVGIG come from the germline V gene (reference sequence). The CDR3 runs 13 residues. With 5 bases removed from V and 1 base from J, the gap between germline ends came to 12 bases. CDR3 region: CAWDMGGSYEQYF. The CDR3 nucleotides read TGTGCCTGGGACATGGGGGGTTCCTACGAGCAGTACTTC. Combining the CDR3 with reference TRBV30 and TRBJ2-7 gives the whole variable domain SQTIHQWPATLVQPVGSPLSLECTVEGTSNPNLYWYRQAAGRGLQLLFYSVGIGQISSEVPQNLSASRPQDRQFILSSKKLLLSDSGFYLCAWDMGGSYEQYFGPGTRLTVT.